Included here is one T cell receptor beta chain sequence, with context. The data were obtained in a study of blood T cell repertoires in COVID-19. Germline CDR1 and CDR2: MNHEY and SVGAGI. The V gene lost 2 bases and the J gene lost 9 bases, with 11 bases spanning the gap. The CDR3 spans 14 residues. TCRdb's copy holds only in-frame clones and misses some; the assay was immunoSEQ multiplex PCR. The data contain about 370,000 clones, approximately 90% of them singletons. Sample: PBMCs or T cells enriched from blood (not recorded which). The chain joins TRBV6-5 to TRBJ1-6; D is possibly TRBD1 (6 bases). This receptor was identified in a man aged 18 to 30 who had recovered from COVID-19. The CDR3 protein is CASSYTNRASPLHF. The CDR3 bases are TGTGCCAGCAGTTACACGAACAGGGCTTCACCCCTCCACTTT.